The 9 T cell receptor beta chains below all came from one sample that was sequenced in a study of radiation and T cells in renal cell carcinoma. Data came from immunoSEQ multiplex PCR; TCRdb stores just in-frame clones and leaves some out. The table lists some 130,000 clones, 88% of them singletons. Time point in this sample: blood 2 weeks post-SBRT. As for treatment: 15 Gy SBRT to primary tumor, nephrectomy 4 weeks later. Specimen: blood, collected from a patient whose treatment included radiotherapy and nephrectomy. These receptors were taken from a woman aged 65 to 85 with renal cell carcinoma.

J is TRBJ1-2 and V is TRBV5-1, with D perhaps matching TRBD1 (6 bases). The CDR3 is 14 residues long. CDR1 and CDR2 (germline): SGHRS, YFSETQ. The V end lost 4 bases, the J end lost 4 bases, and 14 bases lay between the germline ends. The CDR3 DNA sequence: TGCGCCAGCAGCCCCGTGGACAGTTTCTATGGCTACACCTTC. This translates into CASSPVDSFYGYTF.

The chain couples TRBV28 to TRBJ2-6; tentatively, D is TRBD2 (6 bases). Germline CDR1 MDHEN, CDR2 SYDVKM. The length of the CDR3 is 16 residues. Trimming shortened V by 3 bases and J by 1 base, and 10 bases separated the two germline ends. The CDR3 reads CASSFGGFSGANVLTF. CDR3 in DNA: TGTGCCAGCAGTTTCGGGGGATTTTCTGGGGCCAACGTCCTGACTTTC.

This rearrangement joins TRBV11-3 to TRBJ2-1; weak D call: TRBD2 (6 bases). Per germline, CDR1 SGHNT and CDR2 YENEEA. The CDR3 loop spans 16 amino acids. The V end lost 1 base, the J end lost 7 bases, and 17 bases lay between the germline ends. DNA of the CDR3: TGTGCCAGCAGCTTAGCCCCAGAGGGGCGGGGAAATGAGCAGTTCTTC. It translates to CASSLAPEGRGNEQFF.

The chain is built from TRBV14 and TRBJ2-3; tentative D call: TRBD1 (5 bases). The length of the CDR3 is 14 residues. The germline V gene encodes CDR1 SGHDN and CDR2 FVKESK. V was shortened by 1 base and J by 3 bases, with 8 bases between the two germline ends. CDR3 amino acids: CASSQVGATDTQYF. The CDR3, as DNA: TGTGCCAGCAGCCAAGTAGGGGCGACAGATACGCAGTATTTT.

This clone turned up a few times. V is TRBV6-1 and J is TRBJ2-1; D is possibly TRBD2 (5 bases). Germline-derived CDR1 and CDR2 are MNHNS and SASEGT. V lost 3 bases, J lost 10 bases, and 10 bases lay in between. This CDR3 has 12 residues. The CDR3 region is CASSDGPGEQFF. The CDR3 DNA is TGTGCCAGCAGTGACGGACCGGGGGAGCAGTTCTTC.

There are a few counts of this clone. The chain has TRBV5-1 and TRBJ1-1; D gene unclear. In germline, CDR1 is SGHRS, CDR2 YFSETQ. The ends were cut back, 0 bases at V and 0 bases at J, with 9 bases in the middle. The CDR3 is made up of 15 amino acids. The CDR3 nucleotides read TGCGCCAGCAGCTTGGCGGGAGCCTTGAACACTGAAGCTTTCTTT. Translated, it gives CASSLAGALNTEAFF.

The gene calls are TRBV21-1 and TRBJ2-7. TRBV21-1 is termed a pseudogene. This CDR3 has 17 amino acids. The CDR3 loop reads CASSKARNRAPTYEQYF. DNA for the CDR3: TGTGCCAGCAGCAAAGCGCGGAACCGGGCCCCTACCTACGAGCAGTACTTC.

The chain uses TRBV27 and TRBJ1-6, with 8 bases aligning to TRBD1. The germline V gene has CDR1 MNHEY and CDR2 SMNVEV (reference sequence). Trimming cost V 3 bases and J 7 bases; bases outside gene matches: 5. This CDR3 has 15 amino acids. The CDR3 DNA reads TGTGCCAGCAGTTTGCTTACAGGGGGAAATTCACCCCTCCACTTT. Translation gives CASSLLTGGNSPLHF.

J is TRBJ1-5 and V is TRBV28; TRBD1 matches 7 bases. Per the germline V gene, CDR1 is MDHEN and CDR2 is SYDVKM. Trimming removed 3 bases from V and 4 bases from J; junction bases left unmatched: 6. CDR3 size: 15 residues. The CDR3 reads CASSFRQGPNQPQHF. Here the CDR3 DNA reads TGTGCCAGCAGTTTCAGACAGGGCCCAAATCAGCCCCAGCATTTT.